This T cell receptor beta chain was captured by sequencing in a study of cytomegalovirus exposure and HLA in healthy donors. In the study overall: Both the approximately 130 validation repertoires and the approximately 700 first-cohort repertoires used the same platform, as reported by a later analysis.

Sequencing was performed with immunoSEQ multiplex PCR; in TCRdb, only in-frame clones are kept and a portion is missing. Altogether under 200,000 clones are present, about 90% being singletons, with the ten largest covering around 3.8%. Study-level findings and limits: Among TCR beta chains, those listed as cytomegalovirus-associated numbered over 150.

As concerns this clone: The target antigen is unknown.

Sequencing was carried out using PBMCs. The sequence derives from a young man in good health and CMV-seropositive.

The CDR3 region has the DNA TGTGCCAGCAGTTTAACGGAGGGCTACGAGCAGTACTTC. Translated, it gives CASSLTEGYEQYF. The chain uses TRBV28 and TRBJ2-7, with a tentative D call TRBD2 (6 bases). This CDR3 has 13 amino acids. Germline loops: CDR1 MDHEN, CDR2 SYDVKM. V was cut by 2 bases and J by 3 bases, with 8 bases left in between.